This T cell receptor beta chain derives from a study of cytomegalovirus exposure and HLA in healthy donors (dated by TCRdb to the late 2010s). In the study overall: According to an earlier analysis of a few hundred of the donors, some 170 million T cells yielded 90 million to 140 million unique TCR beta sequences and roughly 280 Gb of sequence data. An early release that covered around 590 HLA-typed donors contained approximately 290 gigabases of sequencing data and 70 million to 100 million unique TCR sequences. Among the roughly 390 genotyped donors, around 81% belonged to the genetic ancestry cluster associated with self-reported Caucasian donors. The aim of the study was to test whether cataloging public T cell receptors could identify signatures of past pathogen exposure. The study used immunosequencing to profile the T cell repertoires of some 600 subjects and linked those repertoires to cytomegalovirus serostatus. In addition to the first cohort of several hundred subjects, a separate validation cohort of approximately 130 different subjects was used. To predict cytomegalovirus infection status, the study combined high-throughput TCR immunosequencing, statistical association of individual TCRs with disease status, and machine learning. A later analysis re-examined previously published TCR beta repertoires from more than 650 donors and added high-resolution HLA genotyping to investigate patterns of TCR occurrence. Rather than drawing on any new phenotypic data, the later analysis identified candidate immune exposures from TCR beta sequences and the way those sequences occurred across donors. An earlier analysis of roughly 580 of the donors used high-throughput TCR beta sequencing to judge whether each TCR beta V gene segment behaved as functional or pseudogenic. Donor age, sex, ethnicity and CMV serostatus were collected together with the repertoire data. In a later genetic analysis, genome-wide SNP genotypes for about 55% of the roughly 700 donors were used, and that subset was treated as a discovery cohort. Every repertoire in the discovery cohort had been generated on one and the same sequencing platform. HLA typing covered class I and class II loci at four-digit resolution. The number of typed donors differed by locus: about 629-640 for A, B, C, DRB1 and DQB1; 500 to 550 for DQA1; around 580 for DPA1; and around 450 for DPB1. Because of strong linkage in the cohort, roughly five DR-DQ haplotypes were treated as single units for association and clustering. Among 398 genotyped donors of the cohort, an average of about 240,000 unique TCR beta nucleotide sequences were sequenced per donor, roughly 20% of them non-productive. What the research found in general, with its limitations: Roughly uniform sequencing depth across donors was assumed in presence/absence analyses, although this assumption may not hold. In vitro tests confirmed that a few of the cytomegalovirus-associated TCR beta chains recognize cytomegalovirus antigens. The study listed around 160 TCR beta chains as associated with cytomegalovirus. A later analysis found that most CMV-associated TCR beta chains appeared HLA-restricted, with HLA associations seemingly driven largely by CMV exposure. In a later analysis, HLA-associated TCR beta chains were found to be more clonally expanded and to have lower generation probabilities than equally common non-associated chains. Assigning TCR associations to individual alleles was difficult when HLA alleles, especially DR and DQ, strongly co-occurred. A further reported finding was that TCR beta sequences accurately predicted the HLA-A and HLA-B alleles for most subjects in the first cohort. Approximately 16 rarely observed V segments, including chromosome 9 orphons, were excluded from the earlier analysis of some 590 of the donors because counts were too low. The authors suggested that the approach could potentially be extended to other disease states and immunological phenotypes. A later analysis found that TCR association rates varied across HLA loci, with DRB1 alleles showing the most associated TCRs and HLA-C alleles the fewest. Because the 87-base-pair reads could not distinguish some IMGT-functional V segments, including TRBV6-2 and TRBV6-3, those segments were excluded. Because HLA typing was missing for some donors at each locus, association tests included only the typed subset. In a later genetic analysis, fewer N-insertions in productive TCRs were reported among donors in an Asian-associated ancestry cluster than the roughly 700-donor mean. Several of the top co-occurrence clusters appeared to be linked to parvovirus B19, influenza, CMV and Epstein-Barr virus, according to a later analysis. V-gene and J-gene trimming of TCR beta chains was associated with a missense DCLRE1C variant in a later genetic analysis, and the association was replicated in an independent cohort. Linkage disequilibrium might explain the correlated functional status among segregating V segments, but an unknown experimental factor could not be ruled out. Immune exposure information for the cohort was limited to CMV serostatus. A group of highly shared sequence variants was considered likely to be a technical artifact of the sequencing pipeline. At a false discovery rate of 0.05, a later analysis linked approximately 18,000 TCR beta sequences to specific HLA alleles. In an earlier analysis of roughly 560 of the donors, most TCR beta V segments were observed in productive rearrangements about 87% or about 30% of the time, broadly matching IMGT annotations. Most TCR sequences were seen in very few donors, while some public TCRs were found in many individuals. Cytomegalovirus status was reported to be diagnosed by the classifier with high specificity and sensitivity in both the original and validation cohorts. In this cohort, only TCR beta chains were sequenced, and detectable features were limited by the absence of alpha or paired-chain data.

The cohort was made up of roughly 670 healthy bone marrow donors. All cohort members were sampled while nominally healthy, although unrecorded immune exposures were likely present. The donor tested CMV seropositive, placing the donor among the 289 seropositive members of the cohort. A peripheral blood sample was provided by each donor, and peripheral blood mononuclear cells were used for TCR beta sequencing. The Qiagen DNeasy Blood Extraction Kit was used to extract genomic DNA from the blood cell samples. Comment on this clone: The target of this receptor is not known. There are no base qualities to consult, and no much larger clone falls within one base.

The library was generated by the immunoSEQ multiplex PCR assay. A mixture of 60 forward primers for TCR Vbeta segments and 13 reverse primers for TCR Jbeta segments was used in the multiplex PCR. The CDR3 region of rearranged TCR beta genes was amplified from genomic DNA by a multiplex PCR assay. The amplified TCR beta libraries were sequenced on the Illumina HiSeq System as 87-base-pair reads. The published analysis was carried out like this. Across the 500 to 850 repertoires, a later analysis counted around 80 million unique TCR beta chains, around 10 million of which were shared by at least two donors. A nearest-neighbor algorithm error-corrected the raw reads and collapsed the reads into unique sequences, merging closely related sequences to remove PCR and sequencing errors. Alignment of CDR3 sequences to IMGT reference sequences was used to assign V, D and J gene segments. For a sequence to be retained, a match of at least six nucleotides to both a V gene segment and a J gene segment was required. A rearrangement counted as productive if the CDR3 had no stop codons and remained in frame with V and J, and every other rearrangement counted as non-productive. Following IMGT convention, CDR3 was defined as the stretch from the second conserved V-encoded cysteine up to the conserved J-encoded phenylalanine. In an earlier analysis of roughly 580 of the donors, sequences lacking an unambiguous match to a single V gene segment were excluded. An earlier analysis of approximately 590 of the donors called V segments functional above 56.7% productive rearrangements and segregating when the between-donor standard deviation exceeded 5%. To diagnose cytomegalovirus status from the catalog of TCR beta chain sequences, a statistical classification framework was built. V and J gene assignment, in a later analysis, came from comparing TCR nucleotide sequences with IMGT/GENE-DB human TR gene sequences. Using the TCRdist pipeline, a later analysis assigned CDR3 sequences along with most-parsimonious VDJ recombination scenarios. A later analysis defined each TCR beta chain by its CDR3 amino acid sequence plus V-gene family, and excluded reads lacking a unique V-gene family. To address suspected cross-contamination and a sequencing artifact, a later analysis removed under 600 highly shared, low-generation-probability nucleotide sequences. In a later analysis, a clonal expansion index was calculated for each public chain from normalized within-repertoire ranks of inferred template counts. Generation probabilities in a later analysis came from a VDJ recombination model fitted to out-of-frame rearrangements, and those results were checked against IGoR. In a later analysis, hypergeometric tests were used to score TCR-TCR, TCR-HLA and TCR-CMV co-occurrence, with a repertoire-size bias correction applied to TCR pairs. In a later analysis, false discovery rates were estimated by permuting HLA or CMV assignments 20 times. In a later analysis, co-occurring TCRs were grouped using DBSCAN, with TCRdist sequence similarity added in when clustering inside HLA-allele-positive subsets. Repertoires with fewer than 30,000 or more than 120,000 public chains were left out of co-occurrence clustering, as were several repertoires with anomalous nucleotide sharing. What TCRdb holds here is the immuneACCESS table cut down to in-frame rearrangements. Part of the clones is not present; checked against another copy, under half of the missing clones reflect an unresolved V gene, and the others are unexplained. V and J calls and clone size are as listed in that table; D and trimming were resolved from the DNA. Recorded for this sample are under 150,000 clones; roughly 80% of them occurred a single time. Clones ranked in the top ten supply about 4.1% of the sample.

From cysteine to phenylalanine, the CDR3 is 15 amino acids long. Left in the record is the CDR3 DNA by itself, 45 bases read in frame from the first base. Taken from the germline V gene, the CDR1 and CDR2 loops are LGHNA and YNFKEQ. The V end loses 1 base and the J end loses 1 base, and a stretch of 10 bases separates them. The sequenced material came from PBMCs. The receptor was derived from a woman aged 40-49 years in good health and CMV-seropositive. The V gene is TRBV4-2 and the J gene is TRBJ1-1; the D segment cannot be called with confidence. CDR3 loop: CASSQVAGTNTEAFF. At the DNA level, the sequence is TGTGCCAGCAGCCAAGTTGCAGGAACGAACACTGAAGCTTTCTTT.